Following are 13 T cell receptor beta chains from one sample sequenced in a study of beta chain features in type 1 diabetes. Expressed TCRB transcripts were sequenced after all isolated RNA was converted to cDNA. The method was immunoSEQ multiplex PCR; TCRdb's version includes in-frame clones alone and lacks a portion of them. The table shows roughly 500,000 clones, with 9.5% to 12% occurring only once. The sample was naive CD4+ T cells from blood. These receptors came from a woman aged 18-29 years in good health.

This clone turned up a few times. The chain has TRBV10-3 and TRBJ2-7; TRBD2 agrees at 7 bases. V gave up 8 bases and J gave up 0 bases; unmatched junction bases: 4. Germline V gene lookup returns CDR1 ENHRY and CDR2 SYGVKD. The CDR3 contains 13 residues. In DNA form, the CDR3 reads TGTGCCATCTGGGGAGGGGCCTCCTACGAGCAGTACGTC. The encoded protein is CAIWGGASYEQYV.

This clone came up a few times. The chain uses TRBV5-6 and TRBJ1-1; D unresolved. This CDR3 is built from 16 residues. Germline V gives CDR1 SGHDT, CDR2 YYEEEE. The V gene lost 6 bases and the J gene lost 2 bases, with 20 bases spanning the gap. This CDR3 reads CASTRWAQTGNTEAFF. As DNA, the CDR3 is TGTGCCAGCACCAGGTGGGCGCAAACGGGAAACACTGAAGCTTTCTTT.

The chain employs TRBV5-4 and TRBJ2-3, with D perhaps TRBD1 or TRBD2 (5 bases each). Looked up from germline, CDR1 is SGHNT and CDR2 is YYREEE (reference sequence). V dropped 4 bases and J dropped 1 base, with 13 bases sitting between them. The CDR3 consists of 15 residues. The CDR3 protein is CASSNDQGGTDTQYF. The CDR3, as DNA: TGTGCCAGCAGCAATGATCAGGGAGGCACAGATACGCAGTATTTT.

The rearrangement joins TRBV27 to TRBJ2-3; weak D call: TRBD1 (6 bases). The CDR3 spans 14 residues. Germline loops: CDR1 MNHEY, CDR2 SMNVEV (reference sequence). V was shortened by 3 bases and J by 3 bases, with 10 bases between the two germline ends. CDR3 in amino acids: CASSFRGTTDTQYF. In nucleotides, the CDR3 is TGTGCCAGCAGTTTCAGGGGCACTACAGATACGCAGTATTTT.

The count of this clone is one. The chain links TRBV6-6 to TRBJ1-5; D unclear. V was shortened by 0 bases and J by 6 bases, with 9 bases between the two germline ends. The CDR3 contains 14 residues. The germline gives CDR1 MNHNY, CDR2 SVGAGI (reference sequence). CDR3 in amino acids: CASSYSGAGQPQHF. CDR3 nucleotides: TGTGCCAGCAGTTACTCGGGCGCAGGTCAGCCCCAGCATTTT.

The J gene is TRBJ2-2, the V gene TRBV6-1; maybe TRBD2 (5 bases). The CDR3 runs to 13 residues. Trimming took off 8 bases at V and 6 bases at J, with 13 bases between the two ends. Germline V CDR1 and CDR2: MNHNS, SASEGT. The CDR3 is CASLRLAPGELFF. In DNA form, the CDR3 reads TGTGCCAGCCTGCGGCTAGCTCCCGGGGAGCTGTTTTTT.

This clone was recorded a few times. This chain uses TRBV5-1 with TRBJ2-1, with a tentative D call TRBD1 (5 bases). Germline V CDR1 and CDR2: SGHRS, YFSETQ. The CDR3 is made up of 12 amino acids. Trimming took off 7 bases at V and 4 bases at J, with 9 bases between the two ends. The CDR3 sequence is CASRGQYNEQFF. The CDR3 nucleotides are TGCGCCAGCCGCGGACAATACAATGAGCAGTTCTTC.

The chain combines TRBV30 with TRBJ1-3; 7 bases align to TRBD1. V was pared by 5 bases and J by 0 bases, with 1 base of the junction left unmatched. The CDR3 loop spans 13 amino acids. Germline V CDR1 and CDR2: GTSNPN, SVGIG (reference sequence). CDR3 protein: CAWGTVSGNTIYF. The CDR3 nucleotides are TGTGCCTGGGGGACAGTCTCTGGAAACACCATATATTTT. Combining the CDR3 with reference TRBV30 and TRBJ1-3 gives the whole variable domain SQTIHQWPATLVQPVGSPLSLECTVEGTSNPNLYWYRQAAGRGLQLLFYSVGIGQISSEVPQNLSASRPQDRQFILSSKKLLLSDSGFYLCAWGTVSGNTIYFGEGSWLTVV.

This clone has more than one count but fewer than ten. The chain couples TRBV5-6 to TRBJ1-4; D not resolved. The CDR3 runs to 14 residues. Germline CDR1 and CDR2: SGHDT and YYEEEE. The V end was cut by 1 base, the J end by 8 bases, with 12 bases between. CDR3 in amino acids: CASSLTRTTEKLFF. DNA of the CDR3: TGTGCCAGCAGCTTGACTAGAACCACCGAAAAACTGTTTTTT.

The V call is TRBV2, the J call TRBJ1-6; 8 nucleotides align to TRBD1. The junction had 0 bases not matched to a gene; V was cut back by 8 bases and J by 6 bases. The CDR3 has 12 amino acids. Germline-derived CDR1 and CDR2 are SNHLY and FYNNEI. CDR3 residues: CASGQGNSPLHF. CDR3 DNA: TGTGCCAGCGGACAGGGTAATTCACCCCTCCACTTT.

This clone was observed a few times. Other DNA sequences of this sample code for an identical CDR3. This chain uses TRBV18 with TRBJ2-5, with D maybe TRBD1 (6 bases). This CDR3 region has 13 residues. The V gene lost 6 bases and the J gene lost 1 base, with 9 bases spanning the gap. Germline values: CDR1 KGHSH, CDR2 LQKENI. The CDR3 region has the DNA TGTGCCAGCTCCTTACAGGGCCAAGAGACCCAGTACTTC. This translates into CASSLQGQETQYF.

The sample holds a few counts of this clone. The chain combines TRBV5-6 with TRBJ1-1; no firm D call. Trimming took off 0 bases at V and 2 bases at J, with 11 bases between the two ends. The CDR3 has 15 amino acids. The germline CDR1 and CDR2 sequences are SGHDT and YYEEEE. The CDR3 DNA reads as TGTGCCAGCAGCTTGGTGCCGACTGGAAACACTGAAGCTTTCTTT. It specifies CASSLVPTGNTEAFF.

V and J are TRBV29-1 and TRBJ1-1; a weak D match, TRBD1 (6 bases). The germline gives CDR1 SQVTM, CDR2 ANQGSEA. Trimming removed 6 bases from V and 1 base from J, with 15 bases in between. The CDR3 is 14 residues long. The CDR3 region is CSVCFQDRNTEAFF. The CDR3 DNA reads TGCAGCGTATGTTTTCAGGACAGGAACACTGAAGCTTTCTTT.